This passage covers 5 T cell receptor beta chains from one sample sequenced in a study of blood T cell repertoires in COVID-19. Profiling relied on immunoSEQ multiplex PCR, and the TCRdb table lists in-frame clones only, not all of them. Altogether a few hundred thousand clones are present, approximately 90% being singletons, with the ten largest covering over 0.95%. Sample: PBMCs or T cells enriched from blood (not recorded which). Every receptor here comes from a young man who had recovered from COVID-19.

This rearrangement joins TRBV14 to TRBJ2-6; 9 nucleotides match TRBD1. The V and J ends lost 4 bases and 9 bases, in that order; junction bases with no gene match: 10. In germline, CDR1 is SGHDN, CDR2 FVKESK. This CDR3 is built from 16 residues. CDR3 region: CASSRSGGTGINVLTF. CDR3 in DNA: TGTGCCAGCAGCCGCAGTGGCGGGACAGGGATCAACGTCCTGACTTTC.

The J gene is TRBJ1-3, the V gene TRBV18; 11 nucleotides agree with TRBD1. Per germline, CDR1 KGHSH and CDR2 LQKENI. There are 17 residues in the CDR3. V lost 1 base and J lost 0; bases outside the gene matches: 2. CDR3 bases: TGTGCCAGCTCACCACAAGGGACAGGGGGCTCTGGAAACACCATATATTTT. Amino acids: CASSPQGTGGSGNTIYF.

The CDR3 sequence: CASTPRGGGELFF. The CDR3 nucleotides are TGTGCCAGCACCCCCCGGGGGGGCGGGGAGCTGTTTTTT. This chain links TRBV6-2 or TRBV6-3 with TRBJ2-2; 8 bases align to TRBD2. The CDR3 covers 13 residues. After removal of 7 bases from V and 7 bases from J, the junction contained 5 bases not matched to a gene. Germline CDR1 and CDR2: MNHEY and SVGEGT.

The rearrangement uses TRBV30 and TRBJ2-2; D is undetermined. V shed 0 bases and J shed 1 base, with 6 bases lying between them. Germline CDR1 is GTSNPN and CDR2 is SVGIG (reference sequence). The CDR3 is 14 residues long. The CDR3 DNA reads as TGTGCCTGGAGTGTGTGGCAGAACACCGGGGAGCTGTTTTTT. This gives the protein CAWSVWQNTGELFF.

The chain combines TRBV2 with TRBJ2-1, with TRBD1 matching over 10 bases. The CDR3 length is 12 residues. The V segment lost 4 bases and the J segment 12 bases; nucleotides outside the gene matches: 3. Germline lookup yields CDR1 SNHLY and CDR2 FYNNEI. The CDR3 spells CASSGGQGGQFF. CDR3 in DNA: TGTGCCAGCAGTGGAGGACAGGGGGGGCAGTTCTTC.